This T cell receptor beta chain came from a study of control samples from healthy donors and cancer patients. The CDR3 extends over 14 amino acids. Trimming removed 0 bases at V and 2 bases at J, with 6 bases between. Germline V gene data show CDR1 as MGHRA and CDR2 as YSYEKL. Sequencing was performed with immunoSEQ multiplex PCR; in TCRdb, only in-frame clones are kept and a portion is missing. The table has about 85,000 clones, about nine tenths seen once; the top ten hold 4.5% to 7%. The gene calls are TRBV4-1 and TRBJ2-3; no firm D call. This clonotype was obtained from a man in his forties or fifties in good health. The sequencing input was blood. CDR3 protein: CASSQETLTDTQYF. CDR3 DNA: TGCGCCAGCAGCCAAGAGACACTCACAGATACGCAGTATTTT.